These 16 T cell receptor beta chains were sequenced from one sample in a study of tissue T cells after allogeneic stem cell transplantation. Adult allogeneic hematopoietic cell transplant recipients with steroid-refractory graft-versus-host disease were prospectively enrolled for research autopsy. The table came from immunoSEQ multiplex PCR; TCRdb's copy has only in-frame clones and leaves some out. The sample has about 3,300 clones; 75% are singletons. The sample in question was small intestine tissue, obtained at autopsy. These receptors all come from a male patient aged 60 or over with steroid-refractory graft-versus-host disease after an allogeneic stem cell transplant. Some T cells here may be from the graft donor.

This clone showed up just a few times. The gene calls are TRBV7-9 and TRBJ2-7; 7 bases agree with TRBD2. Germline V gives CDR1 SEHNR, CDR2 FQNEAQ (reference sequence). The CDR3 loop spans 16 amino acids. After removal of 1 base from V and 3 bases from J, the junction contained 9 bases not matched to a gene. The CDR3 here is CASSLVGGVTIYEQYF. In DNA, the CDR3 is TGTGCCAGCAGCTTAGTTGGGGGGGTGACGATCTACGAGCAGTACTTC.

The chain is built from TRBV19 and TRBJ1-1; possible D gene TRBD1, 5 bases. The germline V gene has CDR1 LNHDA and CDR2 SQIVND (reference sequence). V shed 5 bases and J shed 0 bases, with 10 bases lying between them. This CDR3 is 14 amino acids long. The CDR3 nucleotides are TGTGCCAGTAGTCGGGGCAATCTGAACACTGAAGCTTTCTTT. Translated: CASSRGNLNTEAFF.

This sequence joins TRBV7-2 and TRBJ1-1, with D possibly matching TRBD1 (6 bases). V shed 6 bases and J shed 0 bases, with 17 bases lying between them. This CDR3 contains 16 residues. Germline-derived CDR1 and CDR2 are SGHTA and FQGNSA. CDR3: CASRFGRTGMNTEAFF. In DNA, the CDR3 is TGTGCCAGCAGATTTGGGCGTACAGGGATGAACACTGAAGCTTTCTTT.

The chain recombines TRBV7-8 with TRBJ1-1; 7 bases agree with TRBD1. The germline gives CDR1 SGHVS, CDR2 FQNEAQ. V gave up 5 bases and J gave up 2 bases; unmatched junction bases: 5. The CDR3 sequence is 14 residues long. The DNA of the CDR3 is TGTGCCAGCAGCCCCAGACAGGGAAACACTGAAGCTTTCTTT. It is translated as CASSPRQGNTEAFF.

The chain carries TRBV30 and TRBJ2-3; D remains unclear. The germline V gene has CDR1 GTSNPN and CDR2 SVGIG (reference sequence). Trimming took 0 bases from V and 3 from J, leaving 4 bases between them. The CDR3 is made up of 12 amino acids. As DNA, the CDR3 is TGTGCCTGGAGTGTCCTGACAGATACGCAGTATTTT. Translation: CAWSVLTDTQYF.

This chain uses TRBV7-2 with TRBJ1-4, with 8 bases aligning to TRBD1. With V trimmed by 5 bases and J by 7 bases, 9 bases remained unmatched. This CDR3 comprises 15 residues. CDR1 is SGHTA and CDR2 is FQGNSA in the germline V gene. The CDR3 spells CASSQRQGAREKLFF. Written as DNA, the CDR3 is TGTGCCAGCAGCCAACGGCAGGGGGCACGTGAAAAACTGTTTTTT.

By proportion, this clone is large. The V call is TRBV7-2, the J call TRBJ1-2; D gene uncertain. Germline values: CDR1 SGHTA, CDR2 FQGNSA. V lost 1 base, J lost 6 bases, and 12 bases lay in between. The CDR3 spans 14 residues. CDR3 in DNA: TGTGCCAGCAGCTTAGATCTGGGCGGAAATGGCTACACCTTC. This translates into CASSLDLGGNGYTF.

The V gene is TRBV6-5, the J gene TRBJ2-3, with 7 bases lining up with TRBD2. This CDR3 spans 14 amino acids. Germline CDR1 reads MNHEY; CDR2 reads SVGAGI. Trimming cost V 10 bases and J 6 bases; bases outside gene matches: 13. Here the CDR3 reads CATHDPGGSDTQYF. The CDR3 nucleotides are TGTGCCACGCACGATCCGGGGGGTTCGGATACGCAGTATTTT.

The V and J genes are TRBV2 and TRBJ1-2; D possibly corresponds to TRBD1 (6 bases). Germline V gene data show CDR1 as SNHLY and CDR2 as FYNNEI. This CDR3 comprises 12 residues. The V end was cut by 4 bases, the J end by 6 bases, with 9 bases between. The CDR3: CASSVQGNGYTF. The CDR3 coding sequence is TGTGCCAGCAGTGTGCAGGGGAATGGCTACACCTTC. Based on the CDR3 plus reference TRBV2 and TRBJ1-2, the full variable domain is EPEVTQTPSHQVTQMGQEVILRCVPISNHLYFYWYRQILGQKVEFLVSFYNNEISEKSEIFDDQFSVERPDGSNFTLKIRSTKLEDSAMYFCASSVQGNGYTFGSGTRLTVV.

The CDR3 sequence is CASSFGMNTEAFF. CDR3 DNA sequence: TGTGCCAGCAGTTTTGGGATGAACACTGAAGCTTTCTTT. This chain links TRBV27 with TRBJ1-1; D remains ambiguous. This CDR3 is built from 13 residues. The V end lost 3 bases, the J end lost 0 bases, and 5 bases lay between the germline ends. In germline, CDR1 is MNHEY, CDR2 SMNVEV (reference sequence).

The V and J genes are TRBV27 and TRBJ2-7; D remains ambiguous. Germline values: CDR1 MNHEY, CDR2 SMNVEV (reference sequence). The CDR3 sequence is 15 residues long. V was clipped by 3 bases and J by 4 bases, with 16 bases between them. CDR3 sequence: CASSFGFTENYEQYF. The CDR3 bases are TGTGCCAGCAGTTTTGGTTTTACTGAAAATTACGAGCAGTACTTC.

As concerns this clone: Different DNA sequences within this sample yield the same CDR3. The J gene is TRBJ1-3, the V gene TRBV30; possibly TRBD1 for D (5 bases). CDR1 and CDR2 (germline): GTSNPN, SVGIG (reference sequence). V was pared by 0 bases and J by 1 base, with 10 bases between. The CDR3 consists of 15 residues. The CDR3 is CAWSVRDHSGNTIYF. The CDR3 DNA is TGTGCCTGGAGTGTCAGGGACCATTCTGGAAACACCATATATTTT.

CDR3 DNA sequence: TGTGCCTCGATTGGAGGGATGGAAACTAGTGAAGCTTTCTTT. It codes for CASIGGMETSEAFF. This chain uses TRBV30 with TRBJ1-1; D gene ambiguous. Germline CDR1 reads GTSNPN; CDR2 reads SVGIG (reference sequence). The V gene lost 7 bases and the J gene lost 7 bases, with 22 bases spanning the gap. This CDR3 comprises 14 residues. Filled out from reference TRBV30 and TRBJ1-1, the complete variable domain reads SQTIHQWPATLVQPVGSPLSLECTVEGTSNPNLYWYRQAAGRGLQLLFYSVGIGQISSEVPQNLSASRPQDRQFILSSKKLLLSDSGFYLCASIGGMETSEAFFGQGTRLTVV.

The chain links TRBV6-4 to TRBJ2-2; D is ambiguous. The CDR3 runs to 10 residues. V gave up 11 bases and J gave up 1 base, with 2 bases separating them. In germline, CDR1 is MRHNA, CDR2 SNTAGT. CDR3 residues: CAGNTGELFF. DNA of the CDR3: TGTGCCGGGAACACCGGGGAGCTGTTTTTT.

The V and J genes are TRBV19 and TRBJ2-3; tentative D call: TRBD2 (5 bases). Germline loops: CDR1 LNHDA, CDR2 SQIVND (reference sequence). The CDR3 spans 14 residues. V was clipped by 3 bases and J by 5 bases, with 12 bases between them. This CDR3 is CASSIQVEGDTQYF. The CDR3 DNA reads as TGTGCCAGTAGTATCCAGGTTGAGGGAGATACGCAGTATTTT.

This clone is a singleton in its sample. The CDR3 bases are TGTGCCATCAGTGAGTCGATAGGGAACCAAGAGACCCAGTACTTC. Translated, it gives CAISESIGNQETQYF. The rearrangement joins TRBV10-3 to TRBJ2-5; D uncertain. The CDR3 spans 15 residues. V gave up 0 bases and J gave up 0 bases, with 8 bases separating them. CDR1 is ENHRY, CDR2 SYGVKD, per germline.